The 18 T cell receptor beta chains listed next were all sequenced from one sample in a study of cytomegalovirus exposure and HLA in healthy donors. Here immunoSEQ multiplex PCR was the method, and the copy in TCRdb shows in-frame clones only, minus some. The profile shows around 150,000 clones, roughly 91% of them singletons. The sequenced material came from PBMCs. The source of these receptors is a young woman in good health and CMV-seropositive.

The V gene is TRBV2, the J gene TRBJ2-7, with TRBD2 matching 13 bases. This CDR3 has 15 residues. V shed 4 bases and J 3 bases; nucleotides not matched to a gene: 3. In germline, CDR1 is SNHLY, CDR2 FYNNEI. The CDR3 DNA follows: TGTGCCAGCAGTGGAAGGACTAGCGGGAGCTACGAGCAGTACTTC. Protein: CASSGRTSGSYEQYF.

As regards this clone: A read error is likely, as this CDR3 ends without the conserved phenylalanine or tryptophan. The limits of the CDR3 on the DNA are not certain, so only TCRdb's listed CDR3 is given. V is TRBV6-1 and J is TRBJ1-2; no check of the table's D call, TRBD1, against the DNA was made. The V gene's germline CDR1 is MNHNS and CDR2 SASEGT. The CDR3 length is 11 residues, termini included. The CDR3 protein is CASSECWGPPS.

The rearrangement joins TRBV2 to TRBJ2-1, with 11 bases lining up with TRBD2. Germline V gene data show CDR1 as SNHLY and CDR2 as FYNNEI. V was clipped by 1 base and J by 4 bases; unmatched bases: 6. CDR3 length: 17 residues. The CDR3 nucleotides read TGTGCCAGCAGTGAAGGGCTAGCGGGAGGATCTTACAATGAGCAGTTCTTC. This codes for CASSEGLAGGSYNEQFF.

This clone was detected only once. This rearrangement joins TRBV7-2 to TRBJ1-5; D ambiguous. With 1 base removed from V and 4 bases from J, the gap between germline ends came to 8 bases. Germline V gene lookup returns CDR1 SGHTA and CDR2 FQGNSA. The CDR3 sequence is 14 residues long. The CDR3 region is CASSLVGGNQPQHF. CDR3 DNA: TGTGCCAGCAGCTTAGTTGGCGGGAATCAGCCCCAGCATTTT.

This rearrangement joins TRBV5-1 to TRBJ1-2; 10 nucleotides match TRBD1. After removal of 4 bases from V and 6 bases from J, the junction contained 9 bases not matched to a gene. The germline V gene encodes CDR1 SGHRS and CDR2 YFSETQ. The CDR3 contains 15 residues. The DNA for the CDR3 is TGCGCCAGCAGCCCCGGGAGTGACAGGGGGCATGGCTACACCTTC. It encodes CASSPGSDRGHGYTF.

The chain carries TRBV19 and TRBJ1-1, with D possibly matching TRBD1 (6 bases). Per germline, CDR1 LNHDA and CDR2 SQIVND (reference sequence). The CDR3 totals 14 residues. V gave up 6 bases and J gave up 4 bases, with 15 bases separating them. The CDR3 reads CASRPNRVGTEAFF. CDR3 sequence (DNA): TGTGCCAGTAGACCCAACAGGGTCGGCACTGAAGCTTTCTTT.

The V gene is TRBV2, the J gene TRBJ1-3; D gene uncertain. The CDR3 has 14 amino acids. The germline CDR1 and CDR2 sequences are SNHLY and FYNNEI. Trimming removed 7 bases at V and 0 bases at J, with 10 bases between. In nucleotides, the CDR3 is TGTGCCAGCATTTTTTCTAGCTCTGGAAACACCATATATTTT. It specifies CASIFSSSGNTIYF.

This rearrangement joins TRBV6-1 to TRBJ1-5; D not resolved. The CDR3 length is 13 residues. Germline V gene sequence: CDR1 MNHNS, CDR2 SASEGT. V was shortened by 4 bases and J by 4 bases, with 8 bases between the two germline ends. The CDR3 loop is CASSVRRNQPQHF. DNA for the CDR3: TGTGCCAGCAGTGTTCGGAGGAATCAGCCCCAGCATTTT.

V and J are TRBV19 and TRBJ2-7; 8 nucleotides match TRBD2. V trimming: 6 bases; J trimming: 7 bases; junction bases outside the gene matches: 11. The CDR3 has 14 amino acids. Looked up from germline, CDR1 is LNHDA and CDR2 is SQIVND (reference sequence). DNA of the CDR3: TGTGCCAGTAGCGCCAGCGGGAGACCGGGGGAGCAGTACTTC. It is translated as CASSASGRPGEQYF.

This chain joins TRBV30 and TRBJ2-1; D possibly corresponds to TRBD1 (6 bases). The CDR3 covers 14 residues. The V gene's germline CDR1 is GTSNPN and CDR2 SVGIG (reference sequence). V dropped 8 bases and J dropped 7 bases, with 21 bases sitting between them. CDR3 bases: TGTGCCGGACTCCGGGACACCCTTTGGAATGAGCAGTTCTTC. Its translation: CAGLRDTLWNEQFF.

The chain combines TRBV27 with TRBJ1-5; no definite D call. Trimming shortened V by 2 bases and J by 0 bases, and 8 bases separated the two germline ends. CDR3 length: 15 amino acids. The germline V gene encodes CDR1 MNHEY and CDR2 SMNVEV (reference sequence). The CDR3 region has the DNA TGTGCCAGCAGTTTAGCCGGTTTTAGCAATCAGCCCCAGCATTTT. Its translation: CASSLAGFSNQPQHF.

The rearrangement links TRBV9 to TRBJ2-3, with TRBD2 matching 14 bases. This CDR3 is 18 amino acids long. Germline-derived CDR1 and CDR2 are SGDLS and YYNGEE. With V trimmed by 4 bases and J by 2 bases, 9 bases remained unmatched. CDR3 nucleotides: TGTGCCAGCAGCCCTAGACTAGCGGGAGGGCCCAACACAGATACGCAGTATTTT. This codes for CASSPRLAGGPNTDTQYF.

The V gene is TRBV11-2, the J gene TRBJ2-5; D perhaps matches TRBD1 (5 bases). V lost 0 bases to trimming and J lost 5 bases, with 13 bases between them. CDR1 and CDR2 (germline): SGHAT, FQNNGV. CDR3 length equals 15 residues. The CDR3 loop reads CASSLEVGRAETQYF. The CDR3 DNA sequence: TGTGCCAGCAGCTTAGAGGTGGGCAGGGCGGAGACCCAGTACTTC.

The chain carries TRBV7-9 and TRBJ2-7; 10 bases agree with TRBD2. Per the germline V gene, CDR1 is SEHNR and CDR2 is FQNEAQ (reference sequence). Losses at the gene ends were 5 bases for V and 2 bases for J; bases not matched to a gene: 6. CDR3 length: 15 residues. CDR3 nucleotides: TGTGCCAGCAGCCCTATAGCGGGAGGCGCCTACGAGCAGTACTTC. It translates to CASSPIAGGAYEQYF. The whole variable domain, filled in from reference TRBV7-9 and TRBJ2-7, reads DTGVSQNPRHKITKRGQNVTFRCDPISEHNRLYWYRQTLGQGPEFLTYFQNEAQLEKSRLLSDRFSAERPKGSFSTLEIQRTEQGDSAMYLCASSPIAGGAYEQYFGPGTRLTVT.

The rearrangement joins TRBV9 to TRBJ1-1, with D tentatively TRBD1 (5 bases). CDR3 size: 13 residues. V lost 4 bases and J lost 3, with 10 bases in between. CDR1 is SGDLS, CDR2 YYNGEE, per germline. In nucleotides, the CDR3 is TGTGCCAGCAGCCCACAGGCGGACACTGAAGCTTTCTTT. This sequence encodes CASSPQADTEAFF.

This rearrangement joins TRBV7-9 to TRBJ1-1; possibly TRBD1 for D (5 bases). Germline CDR1 is SEHNR and CDR2 is FQNEAQ (reference sequence). The V gene lost 1 base and the J gene lost 1 base, with 7 bases spanning the gap. The CDR3 runs to 14 residues. Written as DNA, the CDR3 is TGTGCCAGCAGCTTAGGGGGCCCGAACACTGAAGCTTTCTTT. This encodes CASSLGGPNTEAFF.

The V call is TRBV7-2, the J call TRBJ1-2; 9 positions agree with TRBD1. The CDR3 contains 14 residues. Germline CDR1 SGHTA, CDR2 FQGNSA. The J segment lost 8 bases and the V segment lost 6 bases, leaving 10 bases of the junction unmatched. CDR3 nucleotides: TGTGCCAGCAGTCCCCACAGGGGGCTAGGCGGCTACACCTTC. It codes for CASSPHRGLGGYTF.

The chain recombines TRBV20-1 with TRBJ1-1; 9 nucleotides match TRBD1. The CDR3 loop spans 11 amino acids. With V trimmed by 6 bases and J by 10 bases, 6 bases remained unmatched. Germline values: CDR1 DFQATT, CDR2 SNEGSKA (reference sequence). The CDR3 region is CSATTGGVAFF. In nucleotides, the CDR3 is TGCAGTGCAACAACAGGGGGCGTAGCTTTCTTT.